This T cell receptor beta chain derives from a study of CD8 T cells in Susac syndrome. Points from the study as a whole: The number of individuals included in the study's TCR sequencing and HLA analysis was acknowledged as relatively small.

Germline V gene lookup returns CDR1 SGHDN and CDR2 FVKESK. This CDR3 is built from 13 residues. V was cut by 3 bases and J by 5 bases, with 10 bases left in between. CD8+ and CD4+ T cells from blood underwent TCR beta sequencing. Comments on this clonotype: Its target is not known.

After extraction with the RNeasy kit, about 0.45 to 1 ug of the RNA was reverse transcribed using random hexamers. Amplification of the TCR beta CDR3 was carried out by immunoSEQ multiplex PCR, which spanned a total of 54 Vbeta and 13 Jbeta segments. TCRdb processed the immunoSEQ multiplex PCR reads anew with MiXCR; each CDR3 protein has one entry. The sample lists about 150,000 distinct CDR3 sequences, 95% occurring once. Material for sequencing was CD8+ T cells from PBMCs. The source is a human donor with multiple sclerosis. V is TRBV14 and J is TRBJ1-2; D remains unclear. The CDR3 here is CASSQSSQYGYTF. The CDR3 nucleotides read TGTGCCAGCAGCCAGTCGTCTCAGTATGGCTACACCTTC. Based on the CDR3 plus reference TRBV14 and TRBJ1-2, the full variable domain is EAGVTQFPSHSVIEKGQTVTLRCDPISGHDNLYWYRRVMGKEIKFLLHFVKESKQDESGMPNNRFLAERTGGTYSTLKVQPAELEDSGVYFCASSQSSQYGYTFGSGTRLTVV.